Shown below are 14 T cell receptor beta chains from a single sample sequenced in a study of blood T cell repertoires in COVID-19 (dated by TCRdb to between 2020 and 2021). The library was generated by the immunoSEQ multiplex PCR assay. TCRdb re-hosts the immuneACCESS table, in-frame sequences only. Its copies lack some clones; in the studies checked, an unresolved V gene accounts for under half of them, and the cause for the rest is not known. This sample lists approximately 190,000 clones; 82% were detected once. 6.9% of the sample rests with the top ten. The specimen sequenced was peripheral blood. The receptors shown here come from a human donor with acute or convalescent COVID-19. The donor label of this sample is uncertain.

The chain combines TRBV30 with TRBJ1-5, with TRBD1 matching 8 bases. V lost 3 bases to trimming and J lost 0 bases; unmatched junction nucleotides: 7. This CDR3 region has 16 residues. Germline-derived CDR1 and CDR2 are GTSNPN and SVGIG (reference sequence). CDR3 DNA: TGTGCCTGGAGGGGGGGACAGGACTATAGCAATCAGCCCCAGCATTTT. Translating it yields CAWRGGQDYSNQPQHF. Combining the CDR3 with reference TRBV30 and TRBJ1-5 gives the whole variable domain SQTIHQWPATLVQPVGSPLSLECTVEGTSNPNLYWYRQAAGRGLQLLFYSVGIGQISSEVPQNLSASRPQDRQFILSSKKLLLSDSGFYLCAWRGGQDYSNQPQHFGDGTRLSIL.

The CDR3 sequence is CASSTGQRGFEQYF. DNA of the CDR3: TGTGCCAGCAGTACGGGACAGCGGGGGTTCGAGCAGTACTTC. This sequence joins TRBV28 and TRBJ2-7; possible D gene TRBD2, 8 bases. Germline CDR1 is MDHEN and CDR2 is SYDVKM. V lost 5 bases to trimming and J lost 6 bases, with 17 bases between them. The CDR3 runs 14 residues.

The rearrangement links TRBV7-3 to TRBJ2-7; the match to TRBD1 covers 7 bases. Losses at the gene ends were 5 bases for V and 1 base for J; bases not matched to a gene: 8. The CDR3 is 15 amino acids. Germline V gene data show CDR1 as SGHTA and CDR2 as FQGTGA. For the CDR3, the DNA is TGTGCCAGCAGCCGGACCGGGACAGAGTCCTACGAGCAGTACTTC. This codes for CASSRTGTESYEQYF.

This clone showed up just a few times. This sequence joins TRBV19 and TRBJ2-3; 11 nucleotides align to TRBD2. The CDR3 is 16 residues long. Trimming at V came to 3 bases and at J to 6 bases, leaving 8 bases not matched to a gene. The germline gives CDR1 LNHDA, CDR2 SQIVND (reference sequence). CDR3 in DNA: TGTGCCAGTAGTATGGGTCTAGCGGGAGGAGGGGATACGCAGTATTTT. Translating gives CASSMGLAGGGDTQYF. The whole variable domain, filled in from reference TRBV19 and TRBJ2-3, reads DGGITQSPKYLFRKEGQNVTLSCEQNLNHDAMYWYRQDPGQGLRLIYYSQIVNDFQKGDIAEGYSVSREKKESFPLTVTSAQKNPTAFYLCASSMGLAGGGDTQYFGPGTRLTVL.

The J gene is TRBJ2-3, the V gene TRBV11-2; 10 nucleotides line up with TRBD2. V lost 3 bases and J lost 5; bases outside the gene matches: 5. The CDR3 is 15 amino acids. In germline, CDR1 is SGHAT, CDR2 FQNNGV. The CDR3 DNA follows: TGTGCCAGCAGCTTGGCTAGCGGGAGTGGAGATACGCAGTATTTT. Amino acid sequence: CASSLASGSGDTQYF.

This clone has more than one count but fewer than ten. Other DNA sequences in the same sample also yield this CDR3. Here the CDR3 reads CASSSGQPNTEAFF. CDR3 coding DNA: TGCGCCAGCAGCTCGGGACAGCCGAACACTGAAGCTTTCTTT. The chain has TRBV5-1 and TRBJ1-1; 7 bases are shared with TRBD1. With V trimmed by 3 bases and J by 1 base, 3 bases remained unmatched. Germline lookup yields CDR1 SGHRS and CDR2 YFSETQ. The CDR3 has 14 residues.

This rearrangement joins TRBV3-1 (or the pseudogene TRBV3-2) to TRBJ2-1; 8 nucleotides match TRBD1. In germline, CDR1 is LGHDT, CDR2 YNNKEL (reference sequence). CDR3 length: 18 amino acids. The junction had 8 bases not matched to a gene; V was cut back by 0 bases and J by 1 base. CDR3 coding DNA: TGTGCCAGCAGCCAAGATAAGGACAGGGTTCTTTCCTACAATGAGCAGTTCTTC. Translation: CASSQDKDRVLSYNEQFF.

This chain links TRBV3-1 (or the pseudogene TRBV3-2) with TRBJ2-7; 9 bases match TRBD2. The CDR3 is 13 residues long. Germline V gene lookup returns CDR1 LGHDT and CDR2 YNNKEL (reference sequence). The J segment lost 4 bases and the V segment lost 2 bases, leaving 0 bases of the junction unmatched. The CDR3 region is CASSQLAGYEQYF. The DNA for the CDR3 is TGTGCCAGCAGCCAACTAGCGGGGTACGAGCAGTACTTC.

This clone was picked up one time. The chain combines TRBV5-4 with TRBJ2-7; D possibly corresponds to TRBD2 (6 bases). The CDR3 runs 15 residues. Germline V gives CDR1 SGHNT, CDR2 YYREEE (reference sequence). Trimming shortened V by 1 base and J by 2 bases, and 13 bases separated the two germline ends. The CDR3 DNA reads TGTGCCAGCAGCTTGTCGGTCGGCGGGACCTACGAGCAGTACTTC. This translates into CASSLSVGGTYEQYF.

The chain has TRBV7-9 and TRBJ1-2; unclear D gene. Per the germline V gene, CDR1 is SEHNR and CDR2 is FQNEAQ (reference sequence). This CDR3 comprises 13 residues. The germline V and J ends were trimmed by 5 bases and 4 bases, with 11 bases remaining between them. Here the CDR3 DNA reads TGTGCCAGCAGCGACGACACTGTCTATGGCTACACCTTC. Its translation: CASSDDTVYGYTF.

The chain uses TRBV5-1 and TRBJ2-5; perhaps TRBD1 as D (5 bases). Trimming pared 3 bases from V and 1 base from J, leaving 7 bases between. The CDR3 runs 13 residues. Looked up from germline, CDR1 is SGHRS and CDR2 is YFSETQ. The CDR3 reads CASSSRGQETQYF. CDR3 DNA: TGCGCCAGCAGCTCAAGGGGCCAAGAGACCCAGTACTTC.

V gene TRBV6-2 or TRBV6-3 combines with J gene TRBJ2-3, with TRBD2 matching over 14 bases. The CDR3 is made up of 20 amino acids. Germline V lookup: CDR1 MNHEY, CDR2 SVGEGT. V shed 1 base and J 4 bases; nucleotides not matched to a gene: 13. CDR3 nucleotide sequence: TGTGCCAGCAGTTACTTATCCCCCGGGACTAGCGGGAGCGTAGCAGATACGCAGTATTTT. This sequence encodes CASSYLSPGTSGSVADTQYF.

A single count supports this clone. The rearrangement joins TRBV6-6 to TRBJ2-7, with D possibly matching TRBD1 (5 bases). The CDR3 sequence is 14 residues long. Germline CDR1 and CDR2: MNHNY and SVGAGI (reference sequence). V shed 7 bases and J shed 1 base, with 14 bases lying between them. The DNA of the CDR3 is TGTGCCAGCACCCGACAGCAAGGATCCTACGAGCAGTACTTC. It codes for CASTRQQGSYEQYF.

The chain joins TRBV11-3 to TRBJ2-2, with a possible D match to TRBD2 (6 bases). Germline-derived CDR1 and CDR2 are SGHNT and YENEEA. CDR3 length: 14 amino acids. V was shortened by 6 bases and J by 5 bases, with 13 bases between the two germline ends. The CDR3: CASSFAGRTGELFF. CDR3 coding DNA: TGTGCCAGCAGTTTTGCGGGACGAACCGGGGAGCTGTTTTTT.